The T cell receptor beta chain described here comes from a study of T cell responses to AZD1222 COVID-19 vaccine. Across the study: Second doses that came at about 4 or about 12 weeks were put together. General observations from the study: Spike-wide coverage was observed for vaccine-associated CD4 TCRs, with dominant responses at 160-218 and 743-854.

V lost 8 bases and J lost 13; bases outside the gene matches: 3. This CDR3 contains 10 residues. CDR1 is LNHDA and CDR2 is SQIVND in the germline V gene (reference sequence). To note about this clone: What it binds is unknown.

Clones were sequenced by immunoSEQ multiplex PCR, and TCRdb holds only the in-frame ones, with some missing. This sample has about 85,000 clones, with roughly 90% found just once. The receptor was isolated from an adult in good health. This sequence joins TRBV19 and TRBJ2-2; 8 bases line up with TRBD2. Sample: peripheral blood, taken on day 0 of AZD1222 vaccination. The DNA for the CDR3 is TGTGCCAGTCGCGGGAGGATGCTGTTTTTT. The encoded protein is CASRGRMLFF.